A selection of T cell receptor beta chains follows, all from one sample in a study of blood T cells in healthy people across ages. TCRdb recomputed calls from the 5' RACE reads with MiXCR, one row per CDR3 protein. In the table there are around 1,900,000 distinct CDR3 sequences, approximately 40% of which are singletons. Sequenced sample: blood. The source is a human donor in good health. The CDR3 runs from the conserved cysteine through the conserved F or W. Fields, in order: CDR3 protein, CDR3 DNA, V gene, D gene, J gene, clone size. A D gene is named only where the DNA matches it firmly. Rows may omit the clone size; those that give it use once, few, many or a size class.

CASSSRTGAISEQFF | TGTGCCAGCAGCTCGAGGACAGGGGCGATCAGTGAGCAGTTCTTC | TRBV3-1 | TRBD1 | TRBJ2-1 | few
CASSLMVSGTDTQYF | TGTGCCAGCAGTTTAATGGTTTCTGGCACAGATACGCAGTATTTT | TRBV12-3/TRBV12-4 | - | TRBJ2-3 | -
CASSVGDGANYSYTF | TGTGCCAGCAGCGTAGGGGACGGGGCTAACTATAGCTACACCTTC | TRBV9 | - | TRBJ1-2 | once
CASSPWNSDTGELFF | TGTGCCAGCAGCCCCTGGAATAGTGACACCGGGGAGCTGTTTTTT | TRBV4-2 | - | TRBJ2-2 | -
CASSPRTHYYGHTF | TGTGCCAGCAGTCCCCGCACCCACTACTATGGCCACACCTTC | TRBV6-5 | - | TRBJ1-2 | few
CASSSKQGANYGYTF | TGCGCCAGCAGCAGCAAGCAGGGGGCGAACTATGGCTACACCTTC | TRBV5-1 | TRBD1 | TRBJ1-2 | -
CASSFEWGGDEQFF | TGCGCCAGCAGCTTTGAGTGGGGTGGCGATGAGCAGTTCTTC | TRBV5-1 | - | TRBJ2-1 | few
CASSQEQGAYELYF | TGTGCCAGCAGCCAAGAACAGGGAGCCTACGAGCTGTACTTC | TRBV5-6 | - | TRBJ2-7 | -
CASSQAFINTDTQYF | TGCGCCAGCAGCCAAGCGTTTATTAACACAGATACGCAGTATTTT | TRBV4-1 | - | TRBJ2-3 | few
CASSSGQLSEQFF | TGTGCCAGCAGTTCGGGACAGTTGAGTGAGCAGTTCTTC | TRBV12-3/TRBV12-4 | TRBD1 | TRBJ2-1 | -
CASSPGGGDWETQYF | TGTGCCAGCAGTCCAGGGGGGGGAGATTGGGAGACCCAGTACTTC | TRBV12-3/TRBV12-4 | - | TRBJ2-5 | -
CASSDLAGYQNIQYF | TGTGCCAGCAGCGATCTAGCGGGGTACCAAAACATTCAGTACTTC | TRBV11-2 | TRBD2 | TRBJ2-4 | few
CASSHMTGISEAFF | TGCGCCAGCAGCCACATGACAGGGATTAGTGAAGCTTTCTTT | TRBV4-1 | TRBD1 | TRBJ1-1 | -
CASSSDRGRNEQFF | TGTGCCAGCAGCTCGGACAGGGGGCGAAATGAGCAGTTCTTC | TRBV7-3 | TRBD1 | TRBJ2-1 | -
CASSSGAIRDGDEQFF | TGTGCCAGCAGCTCCGGCGCAATTCGGGACGGTGATGAGCAGTTCTTC | TRBV9 | - | TRBJ2-1 | -
CSVELGPDTQYF | TGCAGCGTTGAACTAGGCCCAGATACGCAGTATTTT | TRBV29-1 | - | TRBJ2-3 | -
CSARDWGGDNYGYTF | TGCAGTGCTAGAGATTGGGGGGGGGATAACTATGGCTACACCTTC | TRBV20-1 | - | TRBJ1-2 | many
CASSLDSQGNYGYTF | TGTGCCAGCAGCTTAGATTCCCAGGGTAACTATGGCTACACCTTC | TRBV11-3 | - | TRBJ1-2 | -
CASSIDGPSGANVLTF | TGTGCCAGCAGCATTGACGGGCCCTCTGGGGCCAACGTCCTGACTTTC | TRBV7-2 | - | TRBJ2-6 | few
CASSQTGSMNTEAFF | TGCGCCAGCAGCCAAACCGGGTCTATGAACACTGAAGCTTTCTTT | TRBV4-3 | - | TRBJ1-1 | -
CASSLALRERAGQPQHF | TGTGCCAGCAGCTTAGCGCTTCGAGAGAGGGCGGGACAGCCCCAGCATTTT | TRBV7-2 | - | TRBJ1-5 | -
CAGSINYYRETQYF | TGTGCCGGCAGCATCAACTATTACCGAGAGACCCAGTACTTC | TRBV27 | - | TRBJ2-5 | -
CSARGTYLGGVGTDTQYF | TGCAGTGCTAGGGGGACCTATCTGGGGGGAGTCGGCACAGATACGCAGTATTTT | TRBV20-1 | - | TRBJ2-3 | -
CASSPPATLEQYF | TGTGCCAGCAGTCCTCCCGCTACGTTGGAGCAGTACTTC | TRBV28 | - | TRBJ2-7 | -
CRGDPERDNEQFF | TGCCGTGGGGACCCCGAGAGGGACAATGAGCAGTTCTTC | TRBV15 | - | TRBJ2-1 | -
CANTIAGGPGSSYNEQFF | TGTGCCAACACCATAGCGGGGGGGCCGGGAAGCTCCTACAATGAGCAGTTCTTC | TRBV27 | TRBD2 | TRBJ2-1 | -
CAWSVGGRWETQYF | TGTGCCTGGAGTGTAGGCGGGAGATGGGAGACCCAGTACTTC | TRBV30 | TRBD2 | TRBJ2-5 | few
CASSFTDQGSGAIVLTF | TGCGCCAGCAGCTTCACAGATCAGGGCTCTGGGGCCATCGTCCTGACTTTC | TRBV5-1 | - | TRBJ2-6 | -
CASRKGPVGRETQYF | TGTGCCAGCAGAAAGGGCCCAGTGGGGCGAGAGACCCAGTACTTC | TRBV12-3/TRBV12-4 | - | TRBJ2-5 | -
CSASTDRGVDEQYF | TGCAGTGCTAGCACGGACAGGGGGGTTGACGAGCAGTACTTC | TRBV20-1 | TRBD1 | TRBJ2-7 | few
CASSVGEGSYNEQFF | TGTGCCAGCAGCGTAGGGGAAGGCTCCTACAATGAGCAGTTCTTC | TRBV9 | - | TRBJ2-1 | many
CASSFSAGGRNYEQYF | TGCGCCAGCAGCTTCAGCGCGGGGGGGCGAAACTACGAGCAGTACTTC | TRBV5-1 | TRBD2 | TRBJ2-7 | few
CASSLMVDTEAFF | TGTGCCAGCAGCCTGATGGTTGACACTGAAGCTTTCTTT | TRBV7-8 | - | TRBJ1-1 | few
CASNLLGTGNTEAFF | TGTGCCAGCAACTTACTTGGGACAGGGAACACTGAAGCTTTCTTT | TRBV6-2/TRBV6-3 | TRBD1 | TRBJ1-1 | -
CSARDQATSGYHEQYF | TGCAGTGCTAGAGATCAGGCGACTAGCGGGTATCACGAGCAGTACTTC | TRBV20-1 | TRBD2 | TRBJ2-7 | -
CASSYGDSNSPLHF | TGTGCCAGCAGTTACGGGGACAGTAATTCACCCCTCCACTTT | TRBV6-2/TRBV6-3 | TRBD1 | TRBJ1-6 | -
CASAGQSNYGYTF | TGCGCCAGCGCCGGACAGTCTAACTATGGCTACACCTTC | TRBV5-1 | - | TRBJ1-2 | -
CASSLAVIQSGGKKETQYF | TGTGCCAGCAGCTTGGCCGTTATTCAAAGCGGGGGGAAAAAAGAGACCCAGTACTTC | TRBV7-6 | TRBD2 | TRBJ2-5 | few